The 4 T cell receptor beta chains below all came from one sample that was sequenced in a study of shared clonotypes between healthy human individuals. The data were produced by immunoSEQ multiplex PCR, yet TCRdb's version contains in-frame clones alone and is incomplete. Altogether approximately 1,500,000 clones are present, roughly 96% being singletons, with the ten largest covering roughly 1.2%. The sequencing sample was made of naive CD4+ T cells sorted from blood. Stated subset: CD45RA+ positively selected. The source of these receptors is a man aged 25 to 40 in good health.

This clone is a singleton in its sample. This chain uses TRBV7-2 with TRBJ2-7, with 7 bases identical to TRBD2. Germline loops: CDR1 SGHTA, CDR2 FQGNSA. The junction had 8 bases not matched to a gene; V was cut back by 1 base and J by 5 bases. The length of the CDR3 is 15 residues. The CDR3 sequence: CASSLVSGAHHEQYF. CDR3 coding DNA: TGTGCCAGCAGCTTAGTGAGCGGGGCGCACCACGAGCAGTACTTC.

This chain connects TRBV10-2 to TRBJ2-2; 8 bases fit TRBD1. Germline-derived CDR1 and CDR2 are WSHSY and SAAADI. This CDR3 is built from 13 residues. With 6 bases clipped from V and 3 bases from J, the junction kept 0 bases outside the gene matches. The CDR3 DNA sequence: TGCGCCAGCAGGGACAGGGACACCGGGGAGCTGTTTTTT. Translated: CASRDRDTGELFF.

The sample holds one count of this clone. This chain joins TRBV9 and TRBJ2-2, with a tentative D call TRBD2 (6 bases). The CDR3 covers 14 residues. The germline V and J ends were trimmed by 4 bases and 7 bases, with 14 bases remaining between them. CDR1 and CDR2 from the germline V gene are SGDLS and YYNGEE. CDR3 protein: CASSRDSQYGELFF. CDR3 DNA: TGTGCCAGCAGCCGGGACTCCCAATACGGGGAGCTGTTTTTT. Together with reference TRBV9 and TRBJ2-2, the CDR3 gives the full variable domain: DSGVTQTPKHLITATGQRVTLRCSPRSGDLSVYWYQQSLDQGLQFLIQYYNGEERAKGNILERFSAQQFPDLHSELNLSSLELGDSALYFCASSRDSQYGELFFGEGSRLTVL.

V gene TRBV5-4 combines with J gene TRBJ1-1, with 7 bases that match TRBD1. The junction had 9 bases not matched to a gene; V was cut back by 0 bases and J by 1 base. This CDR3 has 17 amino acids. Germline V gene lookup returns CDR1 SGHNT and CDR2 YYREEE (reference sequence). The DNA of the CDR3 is TGTGCCAGCAGCTTGGCGGGACAGAGGGGGGGGAACACTGAAGCTTTCTTT. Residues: CASSLAGQRGGNTEAFF.